These T cell receptor beta chains were read from a single sample in a study of cytomegalovirus exposure and HLA in healthy donors. Using immunoSEQ multiplex PCR, the repertoire was profiled, and TCRdb retains in-frame clones only, with some absent. This table has tens of thousands of clones, roughly 94% appearing once. Input material: PBMCs. The receptors derive from a young woman in good health and CMV-seropositive. Both conserved end residues are part of each CDR3. A D gene is named only where the DNA matches it firmly. Only part of the rows carry a size: once, few, many, or a class if the clone is expanded.

V gene,J gene,clone size,D gene,CDR3 protein
TRBV6-1,TRBJ1-5,NA,NA,CASSGGASGNQPQHF
TRBV7-2,TRBJ2-5,NA,TRBD2,CASSPTSGAYQETQYF
TRBV29-1,TRBJ2-7,NA,NA,CSVGLGSHEQYF
TRBV9,TRBJ2-7,NA,NA,CASSVDHRPGPEQYF
TRBV27,TRBJ2-2,once,NA,CASSLSGRGNTGELFF
TRBV5-4,TRBJ2-3,NA,TRBD2,CASSNPTSGRSQYF
TRBV2,TRBJ1-1,NA,TRBD1,CASSGQGRDTEAFF
TRBV5-1,TRBJ1-2,NA,TRBD1,CASSLIGTGGVQFYGYTF
TRBV5-4,TRBJ2-2,NA,TRBD1,CASSQGQGTTGELFF
TRBV19,TRBJ2-3,few,NA,CASSGEGGHLRGDTQYF
TRBV5-1,TRBJ1-2,NA,NA,CASSLRVRDGYTF
TRBV27,TRBJ2-3,NA,NA,CASSSGRQEGTDTQYF